This T cell receptor (beta chain) is drawn from a study of blood T cell repertoires in COVID-19. Turning to the study itself: Sites across the United States, Italy and Spain contributed samples from acute and convalescent COVID-19. In each case, the material was cDNA or gDNA derived from T cells, B-cell-depleted T cells, or PBMCs.

Those who participated ranged in age from roughly 18 to 100 years and resided in 24 US areas. Donors in Cohort 3 who had recovered were those with two negative PCRs, healthcare professional clearance, or resolution of their symptoms. With 4 bases removed from V and 6 bases from J, the gap between germline ends came to 14 bases. Germline CDR1 reads MDHEN; CDR2 reads SYDVKM. The CDR3 sequence is 14 residues long. Generated by immunoSEQ multiplex PCR, the TCRdb table keeps only in-frame clones and is missing some. The data contain 400,000 or so clones, roughly 91% of them singletons. The chain carries TRBV28 and TRBJ2-3; D possibly corresponds to TRBD2 (5 bases). Sequences were obtained from PBMCs or T cells enriched from blood (not recorded which). This TCR derives from a man aged 18 to 30 who had recovered from COVID-19. Here the CDR3 reads CASSSYLGVDTQYF. DNA of the CDR3: TGTGCCAGCAGTTCCTATCTCGGGGTGGATACGCAGTATTTT.